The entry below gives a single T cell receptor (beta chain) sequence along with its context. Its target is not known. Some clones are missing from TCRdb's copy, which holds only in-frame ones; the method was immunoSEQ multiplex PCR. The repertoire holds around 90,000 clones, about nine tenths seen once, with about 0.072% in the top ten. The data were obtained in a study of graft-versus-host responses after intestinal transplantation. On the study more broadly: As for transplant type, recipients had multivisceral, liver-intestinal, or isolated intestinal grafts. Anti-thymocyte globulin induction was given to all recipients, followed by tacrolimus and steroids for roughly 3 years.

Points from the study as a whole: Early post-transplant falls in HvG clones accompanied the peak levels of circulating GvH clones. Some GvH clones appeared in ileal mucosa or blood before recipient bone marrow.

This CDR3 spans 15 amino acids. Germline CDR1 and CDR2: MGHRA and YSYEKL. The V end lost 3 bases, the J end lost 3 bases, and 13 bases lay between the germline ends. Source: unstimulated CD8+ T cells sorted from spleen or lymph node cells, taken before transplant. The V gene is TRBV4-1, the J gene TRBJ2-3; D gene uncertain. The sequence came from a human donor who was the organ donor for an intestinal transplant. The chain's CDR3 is CASSQFNSLTDTQYF. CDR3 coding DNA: TGCGCCAGCAGCCAGTTTAACTCTCTGACAGATACGCAGTATTTT.